What follows are 19 T cell receptor beta chains derived from one specimen sequenced in a study of blood T cell repertoires in COVID-19. Using immunoSEQ multiplex PCR, the repertoire was profiled, and TCRdb retains in-frame clones only, with some absent. The repertoire holds around 140,000 clones, with less than 80% as singletons. The sample was peripheral blood. Receptors were obtained from a woman aged 80 or older with active or convalescent COVID-19.

The chain links TRBV14 to TRBJ1-6, with D possibly being TRBD1 (5 bases). CDR1 and CDR2 (germline): SGHDN, FVKESK. This CDR3 spans 16 amino acids. V lost 0 bases and J lost 7, with 13 bases in between. CDR3 in DNA: TGTGCCAGCAGCCAAGATCTAGGGGTTGTGAATTCACCCCTCCACTTT. It yields the protein CASSQDLGVVNSPLHF.

The chain carries TRBV5-1 and TRBJ2-6; D is perhaps TRBD1 (5 bases). The V end was cut by 6 bases, the J end by 0 bases, with 10 bases between. There are 15 residues in the CDR3. Germline CDR1 is SGHRS and CDR2 is YFSETQ. The CDR3 loop reads CASTTGNSGANVLTF. The CDR3 DNA reads as TGCGCCAGCACCACAGGTAACTCTGGGGCCAACGTCCTGACTTTC.

The chain joins TRBV6-5 to TRBJ2-5; 10 nucleotides line up with TRBD1. The J call is in doubt because the DNA end fits TRBJ2-7 better. Germline-derived CDR1 and CDR2 are MNHEY and SVGAGI. The CDR3 runs 15 residues. The chain's CDR3 is CASGGWDRGPYEQYF. The CDR3 DNA reads TGTGCCAGCGGAGGGTGGGACAGGGGTCCCTACGAGCAGTACTTC.

V and J are TRBV5-4 and TRBJ2-1, with TRBD1 as a possible D gene (5 bases). Germline V CDR1 and CDR2: SGHNT, YYREEE (reference sequence). V gave up 3 bases and J gave up 10 bases, with 14 bases separating them. This CDR3 region has 13 residues. CDR3 loop: CASSWVGVQEQFF. In nucleotides, the CDR3 is TGTGCCAGCAGCTGGGTAGGGGTACAGGAGCAGTTCTTC.

This clone occurred a few times. Other DNA sequences in this sample translate to the same CDR3. V and J are TRBV5-1 and TRBJ1-1; no clear D gene. The CDR3 has 14 residues. The V gene's germline CDR1 is SGHRS and CDR2 YFSETQ. Trimming removed 0 bases at V and 0 bases at J, with 6 bases between. CDR3 residues: CASSLAGMNTEAFF. As DNA, the CDR3 is TGCGCCAGCAGCTTGGCAGGAATGAACACTGAAGCTTTCTTT.

The V call is TRBV5-1, the J call TRBJ2-1, with 9 positions matching TRBD1. The CDR3 runs 15 residues. Germline CDR1 SGHRS, CDR2 YFSETQ. V was pared by 3 bases and J by 7 bases, with 8 bases of the junction left unmatched. The CDR3 region has the DNA TGCGCCAGCAGCTCCAAACAGGGGGCCATTAATGAGCAGTTCTTC. Amino acid sequence: CASSSKQGAINEQFF.

The rearrangement joins TRBV5-6 to TRBJ2-3; 7 bases are shared with TRBD2. CDR3 length equals 17 residues. Trimming removed 5 bases from V and 0 bases from J; junction bases left unmatched: 12. In germline, CDR1 is SGHDT, CDR2 YYEEEE. The CDR3 DNA follows: TGTGCCAGCAGTCCGGCGTCCGGGACTATAAGCACAGATACGCAGTATTTT. Protein sequence: CASSPASGTISTDTQYF.

This chain connects TRBV2 to TRBJ2-7; 7 bases align to TRBD2. After removal of 5 bases from V and 7 bases from J, the junction contained 2 bases not matched to a gene. The CDR3 has 11 amino acids. Germline V gene sequence: CDR1 SNHLY, CDR2 FYNNEI. The CDR3 DNA reads TGTGCCAGCAGTTGGGGGGGTGAGCAGTACTTC. Protein product: CASSWGGEQYF.

This sequence joins TRBV6-6 and TRBJ1-4, with D unresolved. Looked up from germline, CDR1 is MNHNY and CDR2 is SVGAGI (reference sequence). This CDR3 is 14 amino acids long. The V gene lost 0 bases and the J gene lost 8 bases, with 10 bases spanning the gap. CDR3 loop: CASSYSGIGEKLFF. DNA of the CDR3: TGTGCCAGCAGTTACTCCGGGATAGGAGAAAAACTGTTTTTT.

The V and J genes are TRBV7-9 and TRBJ1-5, with 10 bases fitting TRBD1. This CDR3 comprises 17 residues. Germline V lookup: CDR1 SEHNR, CDR2 FQNEAQ (reference sequence). V lost 5 bases and J lost 0; bases outside the gene matches: 7. CDR3 DNA: TGTGCCAGCAGCCAGCTGGGGACAGGGGTTAGCAATCAGCCCCAGCATTTT. It is translated as CASSQLGTGVSNQPQHF.

The rearrangement joins TRBV7-9 to TRBJ2-1; 8 nucleotides match TRBD2. Germline V gene data show CDR1 as SEHNR and CDR2 as FQNEAQ (reference sequence). The ends lost 9 bases at V and 10 bases at J; junction bases unmatched: 8. This CDR3 contains 12 residues. The CDR3 DNA sequence: TGTGCCAGATCCAATAGCGGGGACGAGCAGTTCTTC. Translating it yields CARSNSGDEQFF. Drawing the rest from reference TRBV7-9 and TRBJ2-1, the complete variable domain is DTGVSQNPRHKITKRGQNVTFRCDPISEHNRLYWYRQTLGQGPEFLTYFQNEAQLEKSRLLSDRFSAERPKGSFSTLEIQRTEQGDSAMYLCARSNSGDEQFFGPGTRLTVL.

The V gene is TRBV30, the J gene TRBJ1-1; tentatively, D is TRBD1 (6 bases). Germline V gene lookup returns CDR1 GTSNPN and CDR2 SVGIG (reference sequence). This CDR3 is 12 amino acids long. V gave up 7 bases and J gave up 1 base, with 10 bases separating them. As DNA, the CDR3 is TGTGCCTCGGACAGAACGAACACTGAAGCTTTCTTT. Translated, it gives CASDRTNTEAFF.

The J gene is TRBJ1-5, the V gene TRBV19; unclear D gene. Trimming cost V 7 bases and J 3 bases, with 16 bases left between them. The germline V gene encodes CDR1 LNHDA and CDR2 SQIVND (reference sequence). This CDR3 region has 15 residues. The CDR3 loop reads CASTRVGEINQPQHF. The CDR3 DNA sequence: TGTGCCAGTACCCGAGTCGGTGAGATCAATCAGCCCCAGCATTTT.

The V call is TRBV11-2, the J call TRBJ2-1; unclear D gene. CDR3 length: 16 residues. V lost 2 bases and J 0 bases, leaving 11 bases between the germline ends. Looked up from germline, CDR1 is SGHAT and CDR2 is FQNNGV. Here the CDR3 reads CASSLLGSSSYNEQFF. The DNA of the CDR3 is TGTGCCAGCAGCTTATTGGGCAGTAGCTCCTACAATGAGCAGTTCTTC.

The gene calls are TRBV5-6 and TRBJ2-1; TRBD2 matches 9 bases. V was clipped by 6 bases and J by 3 bases; unmatched bases: 10. Germline-derived CDR1 and CDR2 are SGHDT and YYEEEE. The CDR3 is 16 residues long. The CDR3 sequence: CASTNWGLAGYNEQFF. The CDR3 DNA follows: TGTGCCAGCACCAATTGGGGACTAGCCGGCTACAATGAGCAGTTCTTC. The full variable domain, completed using reference TRBV5-6 and TRBJ2-1, is DAGVTQSPTHLIKTRGQQVTLRCSPKSGHDTVSWYQQALGQGPQFIFQYYEEEERQRGNFPDRFSGHQFPNYSSELNVNALLLGDSALYLCASTNWGLAGYNEQFFGPGTRLTVL.

V usage is TRBV19 and J usage is TRBJ1-6, with 8 nucleotides matching TRBD1. The germline V gene encodes CDR1 LNHDA and CDR2 SQIVND (reference sequence). The CDR3 has 16 amino acids. The junction had 10 bases not matched to a gene; V was cut back by 5 bases and J by 7 bases. CDR3 coding DNA: TGTGCCAGTAGTCGCCCGACGGACAGGGTGAATTCACCCCTCCACTTT. Amino acids: CASSRPTDRVNSPLHF.

The chain has TRBV6-5 and TRBJ2-7; a weak D match, TRBD2 (7 bases). V was cut by 2 bases and J by 4 bases, with 15 bases left in between. The CDR3 is made up of 15 amino acids. Germline V gives CDR1 MNHEY, CDR2 SVGAGI. The CDR3 protein is CASSYDAGALYEQYF. As DNA, the CDR3 is TGTGCCAGCAGTTACGACGCGGGGGCGCTTTACGAGCAGTACTTC.

The CDR3 is CASSLVPPGGPGNTIYF. CDR3 sequence (DNA): TGTGCCAGCAGCTTAGTTCCTCCCGGGGGGCCTGGAAACACCATATATTTT. The genes are TRBV7-8 and TRBJ1-3, with D possibly matching TRBD1 (6 bases). The CDR3 extends over 17 amino acids. The germline V gene encodes CDR1 SGHVS and CDR2 FQNEAQ. Trimming cost V 1 base and J 2 bases, with 15 bases left between them. The full variable domain, completed using reference TRBV7-8 and TRBJ1-3, is GAGVSQSPRYKVAKRGQDVALRCDPISGHVSLFWYQQALGQGPEFLTYFQNEAQLDKSGLPSDRFFAERPEGSVSTLKIQRTQQEDSAVYLCASSLVPPGGPGNTIYFGEGSWLTVV.

The chain links TRBV11-2 to TRBJ1-6, with 9 bases fitting TRBD1. The CDR3 totals 15 residues. Trimming at V came to 4 bases and at J to 14 bases, leaving 12 bases not matched to a gene. The germline V gene has CDR1 SGHAT and CDR2 FQNNGV. CDR3 sequence: CASSSRTGVVTALHF. The CDR3 bases are TGTGCCAGCAGCTCCCGGACAGGGGTCGTTACGGCCCTCCACTTT.